Sequencing of this T cell receptor (beta chain) was carried out in a study of blood T cell repertoires in COVID-19. The wider study: The United States, Italy and Spain provided the acute and convalescent COVID-19 samples.

The protocol was immunoSEQ multiplex PCR, while the TCRdb copy is restricted to in-frame clones and leaves out a portion. The sample lists approximately 220,000 clones, roughly four fifths occurring once. Adults between about 18 and 95 years of age took part from 24 US areas. Assignment of participants to cohorts was predicated upon participant-reported clinical history. Exposed enrollees encountered a COVID-19 case at some point within 2 weeks before study entry. Per germline, CDR1 SQVTM and CDR2 ANQGSEA. With 5 bases clipped from V and 6 bases from J, the junction kept 3 bases outside the gene matches. CDR3 length equals 12 residues.

The sequencing sample was made of PBMCs or T cells enriched from blood (not recorded which). The sequence was obtained from a woman in her forties or fifties who had been exposed to COVID-19. The chain recombines TRBV29-1 with TRBJ2-2; 7 nucleotides align to TRBD2. CDR3 in amino acids: CSVTSGAGELFF. The CDR3 nucleotides read TGCAGCGTTACCAGCGGGGCCGGGGAGCTGTTTTTT.